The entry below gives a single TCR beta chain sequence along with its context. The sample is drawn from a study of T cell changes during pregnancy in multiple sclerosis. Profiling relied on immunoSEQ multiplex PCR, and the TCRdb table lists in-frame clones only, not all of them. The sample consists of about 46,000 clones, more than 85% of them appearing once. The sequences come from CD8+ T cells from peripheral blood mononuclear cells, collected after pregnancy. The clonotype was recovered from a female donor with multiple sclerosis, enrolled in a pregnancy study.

CDR3 nucleotides: TGTGCCAGCAGTTACTCGGACAGGACAGGGGGGACTGAAGCTTTCTTT. Translating gives CASSYSDRTGGTEAFF. The genes are TRBV6-6 and TRBJ1-1; 10 bases map to TRBD1. Germline lookup yields CDR1 MNHNY and CDR2 SVGAGI (reference sequence). This CDR3 spans 16 amino acids. V trimming: 0 bases; J trimming: 5 bases; junction bases outside the gene matches: 6.